This T cell receptor beta chain was retrieved from a study of T-cell reconstitution after alpha-beta-depleted transplantation in children (dated by TCRdb to the mid-2010s). Broadly, across the study: Using TCR repertoire profiling, the study followed T-cell immune reconstitution in a quantitative way in children after TCRalphabeta/CD19-depleted allogeneic hematopoietic cell transplantation. Results and caveats for the whole study, not just this receptor: Hyperexpanded clone frequencies declined over subsequent months; after one year, T-cell counts and TCRbeta diversity were mostly attributed to newly produced T cells. In some patients, the high TCRbeta diversity seen at day 60 was put down to recipient T cells and intrathymic progenitors that had survived conditioning. The apparently early recovery of alphabetaT-cell counts about two months after transplant reportedly depended on only several hundred rapidly expanded clones that came from non-depleted graft cells.

Interpreted using the paper, the treatment or condition label stands for: allogeneic hematopoietic cell transplantation with graft depleted of TCRalphabeta T cells and CD19 B cells. TCRalphabeta/CD19-depleted allogeneic hematopoietic cell grafts were given to the transplant recipients, all of whom were children. With respect to this clonotype: The antigen it binds to is not known. The record has no base qualities; no much larger clone is one base away.

Libraries were built with PCR. The sequencing machine was an Illumina HiSeq 2500. Molecular barcoding was employed in the preparation of TCR libraries, with unique molecular identifiers being used to normalize TCRbeta repertoire quantification. The public reads were run again by TCRdb, first through fastp at Q25 and then through MiXCR, and only productive beta chains were kept. Rows with a matching CDR3 protein are joined into one entry that keeps the most common DNA and genes. In this sample the table shows 550,000 to 800,000 distinct CDR3 sequences, about an eighth of which occur a single time. The ten largest account for 0.65% to 0.9% of the sample. Sample: PBMCs, taken before TCRalphabeta/CD19-depleted stem cell transplant. The receptor's source is a girl under 10 years old with congenital amegakaryocytic thrombocytopenia, due to receive a stem cell transplant.

The base sequence is TGTGCCAGCAGCCTCATAGCGGGAGGGAGCTCCTACAATGAGCAGTTCTTC. Its protein is CASSLIAGGSSYNEQFF. This sequence uses TRBV6-4 and TRBJ2-1, and 11 junctional nucleotides match TRBD2. CDR1 and CDR2 (MRHNA, SNTAGT) derive from the germline V gene. V is cut back by 6 bases and J by 0 bases, with 7 bases in the junction unmatched. Its CDR3 holds 17 amino acids, cysteine through phenylalanine. The only DNA kept is the CDR3, 51 bases in frame from the first base.